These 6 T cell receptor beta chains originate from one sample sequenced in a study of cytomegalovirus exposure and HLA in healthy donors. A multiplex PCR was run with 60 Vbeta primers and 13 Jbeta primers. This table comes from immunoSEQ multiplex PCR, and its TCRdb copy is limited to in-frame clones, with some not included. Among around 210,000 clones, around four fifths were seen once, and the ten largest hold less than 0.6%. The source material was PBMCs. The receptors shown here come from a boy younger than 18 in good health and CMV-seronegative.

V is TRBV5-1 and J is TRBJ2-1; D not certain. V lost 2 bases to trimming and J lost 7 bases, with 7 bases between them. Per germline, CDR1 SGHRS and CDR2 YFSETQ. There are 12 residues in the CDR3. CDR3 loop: CASSFAGNEQFF. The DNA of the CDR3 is TGCGCCAGCAGCTTCGCCGGGAATGAGCAGTTCTTC.

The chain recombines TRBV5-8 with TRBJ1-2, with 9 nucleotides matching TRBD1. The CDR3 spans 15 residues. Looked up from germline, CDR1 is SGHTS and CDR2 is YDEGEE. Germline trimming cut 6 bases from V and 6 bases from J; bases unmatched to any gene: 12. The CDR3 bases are TGTGCCAGCACCTCTACCGGGACAGGGCTAAATGGCTACACCTTC. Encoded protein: CASTSTGTGLNGYTF.

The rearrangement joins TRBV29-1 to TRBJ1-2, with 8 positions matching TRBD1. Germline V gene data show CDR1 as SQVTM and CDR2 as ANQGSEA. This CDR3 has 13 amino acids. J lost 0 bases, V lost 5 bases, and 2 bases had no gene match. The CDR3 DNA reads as TGCAGCGTTAGGGACAGGACTAACTATGGCTACACCTTC. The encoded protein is CSVRDRTNYGYTF.

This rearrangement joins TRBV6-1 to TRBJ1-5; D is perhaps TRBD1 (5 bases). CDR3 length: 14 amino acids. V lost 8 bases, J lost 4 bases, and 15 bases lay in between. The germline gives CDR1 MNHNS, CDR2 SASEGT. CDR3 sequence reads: CASQESGDNQPQHF. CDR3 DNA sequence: TGTGCCAGCCAGGAATCGGGGGATAATCAGCCCCAGCATTTT.

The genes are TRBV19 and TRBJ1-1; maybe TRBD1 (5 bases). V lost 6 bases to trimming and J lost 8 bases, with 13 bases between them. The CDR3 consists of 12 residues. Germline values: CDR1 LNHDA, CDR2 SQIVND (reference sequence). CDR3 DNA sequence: TGTGCCAGTAGGATAAGACAGCGCGAAGCTTTCTTT. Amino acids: CASRIRQREAFF.

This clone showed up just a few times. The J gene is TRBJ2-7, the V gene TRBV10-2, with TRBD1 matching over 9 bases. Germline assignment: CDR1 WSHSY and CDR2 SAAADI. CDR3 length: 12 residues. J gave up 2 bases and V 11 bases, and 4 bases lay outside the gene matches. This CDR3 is CALRDRAYEQYF. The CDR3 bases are TGCGCCCTCCGGGACAGGGCCTACGAGCAGTACTTC.